These 25 T cell receptor beta chains were sequenced from one sample in a study of radiotherapy plus CTLA-4 blockade in lung cancer. The table came from immunoSEQ multiplex PCR; TCRdb's copy has only in-frame clones and leaves some out. In the table there are roughly 30,000 clones, around four fifths of which are singletons. The specimen was peripheral blood, collected from a patient treated with radiotherapy plus ipilimumab. These receptors came from a human donor with non-small cell lung cancer that progressed on radiotherapy plus ipilimumab.

The chain carries TRBV7-9 and TRBJ2-1; the match to TRBD2 covers 10 bases. CDR1 is SEHNR, CDR2 FQNEAQ, per germline (reference sequence). V lost 6 bases to trimming and J lost 0 bases; unmatched junction nucleotides: 2. This CDR3 has 15 amino acids. DNA for the CDR3: TGTGCCAGCAGTCAGCGGGGGGGCTCCTACAATGAGCAGTTCTTC. Its protein is CASSQRGGSYNEQFF. The variable domain in full, completed from reference TRBV7-9 and TRBJ2-1, reads DTGVSQNPRHKITKRGQNVTFRCDPISEHNRLYWYRQTLGQGPEFLTYFQNEAQLEKSRLLSDRFSAERPKGSFSTLEIQRTEQGDSAMYLCASSQRGGSYNEQFFGPGTRLTVL.

This chain joins TRBV18 and TRBJ2-2; D is unclear. The CDR3 spans 16 residues. Germline V gene lookup returns CDR1 KGHSH and CDR2 LQKENI. V was shortened by 6 bases and J by 0 bases, with 14 bases between the two germline ends. The CDR3 sequence is CASSPASLANTGELFF. The DNA for the CDR3 is TGTGCCAGCTCCCCCGCGAGCCTCGCGAACACCGGGGAGCTGTTTTTT.

J is TRBJ2-7 and V is TRBV19; 11 bases agree with TRBD2. CDR3 size: 13 residues. Germline CDR1 and CDR2: LNHDA and SQIVND (reference sequence). The J segment lost 4 bases and the V segment lost 6 bases, leaving 2 bases of the junction unmatched. CDR3 DNA sequence: TGTGCCAGTAGCACTAGCGGGGGTTACGAGCAGTACTTC. Translated: CASSTSGGYEQYF.

This clone showed up just a few times. The chain uses TRBV6-5 and TRBJ1-2, with a possible D match to TRBD1 (5 bases). V was shortened by 4 bases and J by 6 bases, with 15 bases between the two germline ends. The CDR3 has 14 residues. Germline CDR1 and CDR2: MNHEY and SVGAGI. For the CDR3, the DNA is TGTGCCAGCAGTTTGTGGGGGGGTATGGATGGCTACACCTTC. Amino acids: CASSLWGGMDGYTF.

The chain joins TRBV5-1 to TRBJ1-5; 9 bases line up with TRBD1. V lost 4 bases to trimming and J lost 0 bases; unmatched junction nucleotides: 2. Germline CDR1 is SGHRS and CDR2 is YFSETQ. This CDR3 has 15 amino acids. CDR3 in DNA: TGCGCCAGCAGCCTGGACAGGGGTAGCAATCAGCCCCAGCATTTT. It translates to CASSLDRGSNQPQHF.

The chain recombines TRBV27 with TRBJ1-5; 10 bases agree with TRBD1. Unmatched junction bases numbered 5, after V lost 6 bases and J lost 6 bases. Germline lookup yields CDR1 MNHEY and CDR2 SMNVEV (reference sequence). CDR3 length: 14 amino acids. In DNA, the CDR3 is TGTGCCAGCAGGACAGGGGGCAATGCTCAGCCCCAGCATTTT. It codes for CASRTGGNAQPQHF.

This clone has more than one count but fewer than ten. The rearrangement joins TRBV29-1 to TRBJ1-1; D remains unclear. The CDR3 runs 13 residues. V lost 5 bases, J lost 4 bases, and 14 bases lay in between. Germline V lookup: CDR1 SQVTM, CDR2 ANQGSEA. CDR3 bases: TGCAGCGTTCAGATCCTGGAGGGCACTGAAGCTTTCTTT. This sequence encodes CSVQILEGTEAFF.

The rearrangement links TRBV5-4 to TRBJ1-1; 7 bases are a match to TRBD1. CDR3 length: 15 residues. Losses at the gene ends were 3 bases for V and 1 base for J; bases not matched to a gene: 6. CDR1 and CDR2 (germline): SGHNT, YYREEE (reference sequence). CDR3 residues: CASSSTRQGNTEAFF. CDR3 nucleotide sequence: TGTGCCAGCAGCTCAACAAGACAGGGGAACACTGAAGCTTTCTTT.

The genes are TRBV7-9 and TRBJ2-1; 8 nucleotides match TRBD1. CDR3 size: 16 residues. With V trimmed by 1 base and J by 8 bases, 10 bases remained unmatched. Per germline, CDR1 SEHNR and CDR2 FQNEAQ (reference sequence). For the CDR3, the DNA is TGTGCCAGCAGCTTAGACTGGGCGACAGGGGTCGATGAGCAGTTCTTC. Amino acid sequence: CASSLDWATGVDEQFF. Together with reference TRBV7-9 and TRBJ2-1, the CDR3 gives the full variable domain: DTGVSQNPRHKITKRGQNVTFRCDPISEHNRLYWYRQTLGQGPEFLTYFQNEAQLEKSRLLSDRFSAERPKGSFSTLEIQRTEQGDSAMYLCASSLDWATGVDEQFFGPGTRLTVL.

This chain connects TRBV19 to TRBJ1-4; 7 bases align to TRBD1. The germline V gene has CDR1 LNHDA and CDR2 SQIVND (reference sequence). The CDR3 length is 14 residues. V lost 6 bases, J lost 4 bases, and 5 bases stayed unmatched. The CDR3 DNA reads as TGTGCCAGTAGAAGACAGGGTCGTAATGAAAAACTGTTTTTT. Translated: CASRRQGRNEKLFF.

V and J are TRBV10-1 and TRBJ1-5; TRBD1 might be the D (6 bases). Trimming stripped 4 bases from V and 7 bases from J, with 17 bases between. The length of the CDR3 is 15 residues. The V gene's germline CDR1 is WNHNN and CDR2 SYGVQD (reference sequence). The CDR3 sequence is CASSARGGNGQPQHF. The CDR3 DNA follows: TGCGCCAGCAGTGCGAGGGGGGGAAACGGGCAGCCCCAGCATTTT.

This sequence joins TRBV6-5 and TRBJ2-2; D unclear. This CDR3 is 16 amino acids long. Germline V gene sequence: CDR1 MNHEY, CDR2 SVGAGI. V was shortened by 2 bases and J by 1 base, with 11 bases between the two germline ends. CDR3 loop: CASSYVGAGNTGELFF. In nucleotides, the CDR3 is TGTGCCAGCAGTTACGTGGGCGCCGGGAACACCGGGGAGCTGTTTTTT.

The rearrangement uses TRBV6-5 and TRBJ1-1; D gene unclear. CDR3 size: 14 residues. Germline CDR1 MNHEY, CDR2 SVGAGI. V lost 7 bases and J 4 bases, leaving 16 bases between the germline ends. Written as DNA, the CDR3 is TGTGCCAGCACCCCGACCTACCGGGGCACTGAAGCTTTCTTT. This gives the protein CASTPTYRGTEAFF.

This chain uses TRBV2 with TRBJ2-7, with a weak D call TRBD1 (6 bases). Per germline, CDR1 SNHLY and CDR2 FYNNEI. The length of the CDR3 is 13 residues. The V and J ends lost 9 bases and 4 bases respectively, with 16 bases between them. CDR3 region: CASAPGGPYEQYF. CDR3 bases: TGTGCCAGTGCCCCTGGGGGCCCTTACGAGCAGTACTTC.

The V call is TRBV2, the J call TRBJ2-5; 8 positions agree with TRBD2. The CDR3 covers 15 residues. Germline V lookup: CDR1 SNHLY, CDR2 FYNNEI. V lost 5 bases and J lost 2; bases outside the gene matches: 7. In nucleotides, the CDR3 is TGTGCCAGCAGTCCCGAGGCGGGGGGACAAGAGACCCAGTACTTC. Its translation: CASSPEAGGQETQYF.

The chain carries TRBV19 and TRBJ1-3, with 7 bases lining up with TRBD1. CDR1 and CDR2 (germline): LNHDA, SQIVND (reference sequence). This CDR3 contains 14 residues. Losses at the gene ends were 9 bases for V and 0 bases for J; bases not matched to a gene: 5. The CDR3 spells CASGTANSGNTIYF. The DNA of the CDR3 is TGTGCCAGCGGGACAGCTAACTCTGGAAACACCATATATTTT.

This clone was detected a few times. The V call is TRBV7-9, the J call TRBJ1-1; 7 nucleotides match TRBD1. Trimming removed 1 base from V and 13 bases from J; junction bases left unmatched: 6. The CDR3 has 12 amino acids. Germline V gene lookup returns CDR1 SEHNR and CDR2 FQNEAQ (reference sequence). This CDR3 is CASSLDTGADFF. The CDR3, as DNA: TGTGCCAGCAGCTTAGATACAGGGGCGGATTTCTTT.

This rearrangement joins TRBV4-1 to TRBJ1-5, with 9 bases aligning to TRBD1. The CDR3 is 19 amino acids. CDR1 MGHRA and CDR2 YSYEKL come from the germline V gene. The V and J ends lost 7 bases and 2 bases, in that order; junction bases with no gene match: 18. CDR3 sequence reads: CASTPAGQGRLWGNQPQHF. CDR3 bases: TGCGCCAGCACCCCCGCCGGACAGGGGCGGCTTTGGGGCAATCAGCCCCAGCATTTT.

This clone is medium-sized. The gene calls are TRBV19 and TRBJ1-1; 8 bases match TRBD1. The germline gives CDR1 LNHDA, CDR2 SQIVND (reference sequence). The CDR3 runs to 13 residues. Trimming cost V 4 bases and J 6 bases; bases outside gene matches: 4. CDR3 sequence reads: CASSTGGVAEAFF. For the CDR3, the DNA is TGTGCCAGTAGTACAGGGGGCGTCGCTGAAGCTTTCTTT.

This clone has just a few counts. The rearrangement joins TRBV9 to TRBJ1-2; TRBD1 matches 9 bases. The CDR3 totals 16 residues. Germline V lookup: CDR1 SGDLS, CDR2 YYNGEE. V lost 3 bases, J lost 4 bases, and 10 bases stayed unmatched. CDR3 coding DNA: TGTGCCAGCAGCGAGGGGACAGGGTTTGGGAGCTATGGCTACACCTTC. Translation gives CASSEGTGFGSYGYTF.

This rearrangement joins TRBV12-5 to TRBJ2-1, with TRBD2 as a possible D gene (7 bases). V gave up 7 bases and J gave up 10 bases, with 23 bases separating them. CDR1 LGHNT and CDR2 FRNRAP come from the germline V gene. The CDR3 is 15 amino acids. CDR3 DNA: TGTGCTAGTGTCCCCCAAGGGGGGGGGCCACAGGAGCAGTTCTTC. It specifies CASVPQGGGPQEQFF.

The rearrangement links TRBV6-1 to TRBJ2-7; D perhaps matches TRBD1 (5 bases). Per germline, CDR1 MNHNS and CDR2 SASEGT. The CDR3 runs to 13 residues. Trimming cost V 5 bases and J 3 bases, with 11 bases left between them. The CDR3 loop reads CASSMTDFYEQYF. CDR3 DNA sequence: TGTGCCAGCAGTATGACAGATTTCTACGAGCAGTACTTC.

This clone was seen only once. The gene calls are TRBV5-1 and TRBJ1-1; D uncertain. Germline CDR1 reads SGHRS; CDR2 reads YFSETQ. V was clipped by 4 bases and J by 5 bases, with 18 bases between them. The CDR3 consists of 15 residues. The CDR3 nucleotides are TGCGCCAGCAGCGTAAGACCGGCGGGAGAGACTGAAGCTTTCTTT. Its translation: CASSVRPAGETEAFF.

The J gene is TRBJ2-7, the V gene TRBV5-1, with 8 bases identical to TRBD1. The CDR3 is 15 amino acids. Germline lookup yields CDR1 SGHRS and CDR2 YFSETQ. After removal of 2 bases from V and 4 bases from J, the junction contained 8 bases not matched to a gene. The CDR3 protein is CASSLTTGQVYEQYF. As DNA, the CDR3 is TGCGCCAGCAGCTTAACAACGGGACAGGTGTACGAGCAGTACTTC.

The V call is TRBV28, the J call TRBJ1-1; perhaps TRBD1 as D (5 bases). The germline gives CDR1 MDHEN, CDR2 SYDVKM. This CDR3 spans 12 amino acids. The V gene lost 1 base and the J gene lost 11 bases, with 11 bases spanning the gap. For the CDR3, the DNA is TGTGCCAGCAGTTTATTCCAGGGAAAGGCTTTCTTT. It codes for CASSLFQGKAFF.